This entry lists 13 T cell receptor beta chains sequenced from one sample in a study of Ad26.COV2.S vaccination and SARS-CoV-2 variants. Profiled with immunoSEQ multiplex PCR; TCRdb holds only in-frame clones, not every one. There are some 190,000 clones in the sample; around nine tenths occur only once, and 5.9% lies in the top ten. The sample here was peripheral blood, taken after recovery from COVID-19. All receptors come from a human donor who had recovered from COVID-19.

This clone appeared a few times. This CDR3 is CASSYDAGATYEQYF. The CDR3 coding sequence is TGTGCCAGCAGTTACGATGCGGGTGCTACCTACGAGCAGTACTTC. This chain connects TRBV6-5 to TRBJ2-7, with D possibly being TRBD2 (5 bases). CDR1 MNHEY and CDR2 SVGAGI come from the germline V gene. V dropped 2 bases and J dropped 2 bases, with 13 bases sitting between them. The CDR3 has 15 residues.

The chain recombines TRBV7-8 with TRBJ2-7, with D perhaps given as TRBD1 or TRBD2 (6 bases each). Trimming shortened V by 2 bases and J by 3 bases, and 17 bases separated the two germline ends. The CDR3 contains 16 residues. Germline V gene data show CDR1 as SGHVS and CDR2 as FQNEAQ. The CDR3, as DNA: TGTGCCAGCAGCTTATTACCGGGGGCAGGTGACTACGAGCAGTACTTC. Translating gives CASSLLPGAGDYEQYF.

The sample holds a few counts of this clone. CDR3 DNA: TGTGCCAGCAGGCCCGGATCTAACGAGCAGTACTTC. This gives the protein CASRPGSNEQYF. This rearrangement joins TRBV7-2 to TRBJ2-7; D ambiguous. V was pared by 6 bases and J by 5 bases, with 11 bases between. Germline CDR1 SGHTA, CDR2 FQGNSA. The CDR3 totals 12 residues.

Here the CDR3 DNA reads TGTGCCAGTAGTATGACTAGCGATTACAATGAGCAGTTCTTC. Translated, it gives CASSMTSDYNEQFF. The genes are TRBV19 and TRBJ2-1, with 8 bases that match TRBD2. The ends lost 3 bases at V and 4 bases at J; junction bases unmatched: 2. The CDR3 consists of 14 residues. From germline, CDR1 is LNHDA and CDR2 SQIVND (reference sequence).

V and J are TRBV9 and TRBJ2-5; no reliable D call. The CDR3 totals 14 residues. Germline CDR1 is SGDLS and CDR2 is YYNGEE. Trimming took off 3 bases at V and 5 bases at J, with 14 bases between the two ends. The CDR3, as DNA: TGTGCCAGCAGCGCCCGCCCGAGGCCGGAGACCCAGTACTTC. This translates into CASSARPRPETQYF.

The chain has TRBV7-3 and TRBJ2-1; 9 bases align to TRBD2. With V trimmed by 1 base and J by 5 bases, 9 bases remained unmatched. Germline V gives CDR1 SGHTA, CDR2 FQGTGA. The CDR3 extends over 17 amino acids. The CDR3 is CASSLRSGRTGHNEQFF. The CDR3 bases are TGTGCCAGCAGCTTAAGGAGCGGGAGGACGGGCCACAATGAGCAGTTCTTC.

This chain joins TRBV7-3 and TRBJ2-5; D perhaps matches TRBD1 (6 bases). The germline V gene has CDR1 SGHTA and CDR2 FQGTGA. Trimming cost V 2 bases and J 2 bases, with 6 bases left between them. The length of the CDR3 is 13 residues. CDR3 in amino acids: CASSLGTQETQYF. The CDR3 region has the DNA TGTGCCAGCAGCTTAGGGACACAAGAGACCCAGTACTTC.

The rearrangement joins TRBV3-1 (or the pseudogene TRBV3-2) to TRBJ2-7, with D tentatively TRBD2 (6 bases). V was clipped by 2 bases and J by 5 bases, with 16 bases between them. CDR3 length: 15 amino acids. CDR1 LGHDT and CDR2 YNNKEL come from the germline V gene (reference sequence). For the CDR3, the DNA is TGTGCCAGCAGCCAACTTAGCGGACTCGGGAACGAGCAGTACTTC. It translates to CASSQLSGLGNEQYF.

CDR3 sequence (DNA): TGCGCCAGCAGCCAAGATACAGGGTGGACTGAAGCTTTCTTT. Its translation: CASSQDTGWTEAFF. The V call is TRBV4-1, the J call TRBJ1-1; D possibly corresponds to TRBD1 (6 bases). The CDR3 runs to 14 residues. Germline values: CDR1 MGHRA, CDR2 YSYEKL. Trimming stripped 0 bases from V and 5 bases from J, with 10 bases between.

The V and J genes are TRBV4-2 and TRBJ2-2, with D possibly matching TRBD2 (6 bases). This CDR3 has 15 residues. V was shortened by 1 base and J by 5 bases, with 11 bases between the two germline ends. From germline, CDR1 is LGHNA and CDR2 YNFKEQ. CDR3 DNA sequence: TGTGCCAGCAGCCAAGTAATAGCGGTGACCGGGGAGCTGTTTTTT. Residues: CASSQVIAVTGELFF.

This chain connects TRBV19 to TRBJ2-1, with TRBD2 matching over 10 bases. With 0 bases clipped from V and 6 bases from J, the junction kept 8 bases outside the gene matches. In germline, CDR1 is LNHDA, CDR2 SQIVND (reference sequence). This CDR3 comprises 17 residues. The DNA for the CDR3 is TGTGCCAGTAGTATAGATCGGCTAGCGGGAGTGGGCAATGAGCAGTTCTTC. Its translation: CASSIDRLAGVGNEQFF.

This clone turned up a few times. V usage is TRBV15 and J usage is TRBJ1-6; D unclear. The CDR3 is 13 residues long. V was clipped by 5 bases and J by 3 bases, with 5 bases between them. Germline CDR1 reads LNHNV; CDR2 reads YYDKDF (reference sequence). CDR3 DNA sequence: TGTGCCACCAGCGACGGCTATAATTCACCCCTCCACTTT. Its protein product is CATSDGYNSPLHF.

This chain links TRBV11-3 with TRBJ2-3; maybe TRBD2 (6 bases). The CDR3 contains 15 residues. Trimming left V 2 bases short and J 6 bases short, with 15 bases between. CDR1 is SGHNT and CDR2 is YENEEA in the germline V gene. This chain's CDR3 is CASSLIPGRIDTQYF. DNA for the CDR3: TGTGCCAGCAGCTTAATCCCAGGGAGGATTGATACGCAGTATTTT. Variable domain in full (rest from reference TRBV11-3 and TRBJ2-3): EAGVVQSPRYKIIEKKQPVAFWCNPISGHNTLYWYLQNLGQGPELLIRYENEEAVDDSQLPKDRFSAERLKGVDSTLKIQPAELGDSAVYLCASSLIPGRIDTQYFGPGTRLTVL.